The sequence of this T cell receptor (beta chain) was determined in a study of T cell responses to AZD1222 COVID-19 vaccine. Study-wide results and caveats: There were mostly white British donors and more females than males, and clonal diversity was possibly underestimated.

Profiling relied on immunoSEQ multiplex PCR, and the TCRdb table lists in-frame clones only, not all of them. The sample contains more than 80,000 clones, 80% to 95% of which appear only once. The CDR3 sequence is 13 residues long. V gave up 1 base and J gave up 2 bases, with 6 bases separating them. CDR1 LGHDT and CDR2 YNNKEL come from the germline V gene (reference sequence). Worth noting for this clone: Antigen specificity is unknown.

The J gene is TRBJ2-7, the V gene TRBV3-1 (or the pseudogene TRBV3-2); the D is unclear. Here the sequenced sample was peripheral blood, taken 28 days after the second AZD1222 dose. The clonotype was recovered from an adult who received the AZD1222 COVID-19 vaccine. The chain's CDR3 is CASSQGLPYEQYF. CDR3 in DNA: TGTGCCAGCAGCCAAGGCCTTCCCTACGAGCAGTACTTC.